This paragraph covers one TCR beta chain sequence. Its antigen is undetermined. The data are from a study of T cells after yellow fever vaccination. Study-wide results and caveats: Weaker in magnitude, the secondary response showed a faster peak on day 5 versus 15.

TCRdb redid the calling of the 5' RACE reads with MiXCR, one entry per CDR3 protein. The sample holds some 550,000 distinct CDR3 sequences, around 21% seen once. Germline V lookup: CDR1 SGHTA, CDR2 FQGNSA. The germline V and J ends were trimmed by 1 base and 1 base, with 11 bases remaining between them. The CDR3 covers 15 residues. This chain joins TRBV7-2 and TRBJ2-7; D not certain. The sequence came from a man aged 30 to 45 who received the YFV17D yellow fever vaccine. Here the sequenced sample was PBMCs, taken 15 days after the yellow fever booster vaccination. As DNA, the CDR3 is TGTGCCAGCAGCTTAGACAGCCTTAGGTCCTACGAGCAGTACTTC. Protein product: CASSLDSLRSYEQYF. Filled out from reference TRBV7-2 and TRBJ2-7, the complete variable domain reads GAGVSQSPSNKVTEKGKDVELRCDPISGHTALYWYRQSLGQGLEFLIYFQGNSAPDKSGLPSDRFSAERTGGSVSTLTIQRTQQEDSAVYLCASSLDSLRSYEQYFGPGTRLTVT.